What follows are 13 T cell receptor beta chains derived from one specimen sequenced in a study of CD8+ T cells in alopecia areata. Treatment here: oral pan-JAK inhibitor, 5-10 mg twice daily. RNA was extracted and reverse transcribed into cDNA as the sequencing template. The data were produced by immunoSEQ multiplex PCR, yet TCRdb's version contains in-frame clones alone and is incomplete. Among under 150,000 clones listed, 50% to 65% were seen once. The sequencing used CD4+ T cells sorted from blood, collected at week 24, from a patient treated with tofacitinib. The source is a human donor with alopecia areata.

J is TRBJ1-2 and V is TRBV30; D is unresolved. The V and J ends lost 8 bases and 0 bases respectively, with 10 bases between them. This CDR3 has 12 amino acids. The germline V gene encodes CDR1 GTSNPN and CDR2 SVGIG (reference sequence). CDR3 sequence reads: CAAGVSNYGYTF. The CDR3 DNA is TGTGCCGCGGGCGTTTCTAACTATGGCTACACCTTC.

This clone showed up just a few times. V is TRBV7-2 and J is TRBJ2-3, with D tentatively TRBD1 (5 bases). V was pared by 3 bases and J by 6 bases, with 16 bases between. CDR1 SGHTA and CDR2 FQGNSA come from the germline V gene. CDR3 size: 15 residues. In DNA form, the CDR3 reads TGTGCCAGCAGCTTTGCGAGCATTCCAGGGGATACGCAGTATTTT. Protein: CASSFASIPGDTQYF. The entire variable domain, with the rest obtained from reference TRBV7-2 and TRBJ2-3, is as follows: GAGVSQSPSNKVTEKGKDVELRCDPISGHTALYWYRQSLGQGLEFLIYFQGNSAPDKSGLPSDRFSAERTGGSVSTLTIQRTQQEDSAVYLCASSFASIPGDTQYFGPGTRLTVL.

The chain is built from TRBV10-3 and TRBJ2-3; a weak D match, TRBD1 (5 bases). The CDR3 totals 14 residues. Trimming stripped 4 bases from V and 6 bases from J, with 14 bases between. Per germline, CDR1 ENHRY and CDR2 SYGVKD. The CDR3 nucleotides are TGTGCCATCAGTGGGTGGACAAAAGGGGATACGCAGTATTTT. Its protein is CAISGWTKGDTQYF.

DNA of the CDR3: TGTGCCACCAGCAGAGATAGCCAGGGTGGGGCCCCTCTCCACTTT. Its protein product is CATSRDSQGGAPLHF. The chain recombines TRBV15 with TRBJ1-6; tentative D call: TRBD1 (5 bases). This CDR3 comprises 15 residues. Trimming removed 0 bases at V and 16 bases at J, with 19 bases between. Germline V gene data show CDR1 as LNHNV and CDR2 as YYDKDF (reference sequence).

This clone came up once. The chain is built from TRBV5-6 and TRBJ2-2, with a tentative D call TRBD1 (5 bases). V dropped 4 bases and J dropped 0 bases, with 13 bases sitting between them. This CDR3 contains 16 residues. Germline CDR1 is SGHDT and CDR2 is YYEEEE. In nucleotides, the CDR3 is TGTGCCAGCAGCGGGGCGCGGCCCCCGAACACCGGGGAGCTGTTTTTT. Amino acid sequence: CASSGARPPNTGELFF.

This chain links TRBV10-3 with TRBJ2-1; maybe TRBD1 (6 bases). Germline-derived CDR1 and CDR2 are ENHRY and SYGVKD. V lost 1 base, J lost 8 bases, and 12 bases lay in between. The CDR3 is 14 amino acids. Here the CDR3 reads CAISELDQGYEQFF. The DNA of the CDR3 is TGTGCCATCAGTGAGTTGGATCAGGGGTATGAGCAGTTCTTC.

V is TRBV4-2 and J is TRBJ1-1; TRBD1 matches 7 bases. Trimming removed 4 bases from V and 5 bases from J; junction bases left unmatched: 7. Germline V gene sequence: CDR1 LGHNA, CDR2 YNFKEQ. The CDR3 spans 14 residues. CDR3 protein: CASSPGARGTEAFF. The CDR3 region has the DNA TGTGCCAGCAGCCCAGGGGCCAGGGGGACTGAAGCTTTCTTT.

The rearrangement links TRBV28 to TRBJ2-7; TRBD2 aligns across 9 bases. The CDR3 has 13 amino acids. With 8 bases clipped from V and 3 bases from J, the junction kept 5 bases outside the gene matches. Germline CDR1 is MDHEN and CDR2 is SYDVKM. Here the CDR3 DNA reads TGTGCCAGCGCCGGGACTAGCTACTACGAGCAGTACTTC. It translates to CASAGTSYYEQYF. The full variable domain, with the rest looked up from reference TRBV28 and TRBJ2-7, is DVKVTQSSRYLVKRTGEKVFLECVQDMDHENMFWYRQDPGLGLRLIYFSYDVKMKEKGDIPEGYSVSREKKERFSLILESASTNQTSMYLCASAGTSYYEQYFGPGTRLTVT.

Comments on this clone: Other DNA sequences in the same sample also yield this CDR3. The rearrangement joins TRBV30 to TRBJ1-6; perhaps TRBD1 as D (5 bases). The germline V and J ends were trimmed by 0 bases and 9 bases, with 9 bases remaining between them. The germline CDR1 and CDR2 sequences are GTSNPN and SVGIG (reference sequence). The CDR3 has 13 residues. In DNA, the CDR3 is TGTGCCTGGAGTGTAAGCGGGGGTTCACCCCTCCACTTT. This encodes CAWSVSGGSPLHF.

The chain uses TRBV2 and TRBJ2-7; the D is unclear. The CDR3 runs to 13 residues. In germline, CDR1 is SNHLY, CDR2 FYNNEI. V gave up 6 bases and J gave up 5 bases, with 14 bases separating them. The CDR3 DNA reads TGTGCCAGCAGCGCCTCCAAGGGTAACGAGCAGTACTTC. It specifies CASSASKGNEQYF.

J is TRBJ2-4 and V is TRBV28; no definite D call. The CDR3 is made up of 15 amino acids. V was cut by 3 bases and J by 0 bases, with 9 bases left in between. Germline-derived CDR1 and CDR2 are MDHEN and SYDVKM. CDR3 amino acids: CASSFPTGAKNIQYF. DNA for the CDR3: TGTGCCAGCAGTTTCCCGACTGGAGCCAAAAACATTCAGTACTTC.

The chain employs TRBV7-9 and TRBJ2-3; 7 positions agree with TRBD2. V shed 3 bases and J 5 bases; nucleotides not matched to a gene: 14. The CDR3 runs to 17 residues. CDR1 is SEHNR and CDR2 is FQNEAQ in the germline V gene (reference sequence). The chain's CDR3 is CASSFLVAGHRGDTQYF. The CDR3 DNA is TGTGCCAGCAGCTTCTTAGTAGCGGGCCACCGAGGAGATACGCAGTATTTT.

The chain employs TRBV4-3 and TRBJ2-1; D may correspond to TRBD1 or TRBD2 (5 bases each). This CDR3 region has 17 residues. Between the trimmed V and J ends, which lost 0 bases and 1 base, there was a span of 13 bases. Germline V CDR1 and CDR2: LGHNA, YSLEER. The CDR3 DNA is TGCGCCAGCAGCCAAGAGCACCGGGGCCTTTCCTACAATGAGCAGTTCTTC. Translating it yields CASSQEHRGLSYNEQFF.